This T cell receptor (beta chain) is drawn from a study of OX40 agonist ivuxolimab in advanced cancers. For the study at large: Every 2 weeks, ivuxolimab was infused into the patients intravenously at between 0.01 and 10 mg/kg. Study-level findings and limits: CD8+ T cells (on average) carried more expanded clones than CD4+ T cells. Both blood CD4+ and CD8+ T cells showed clonal growth by week 6 at 0.1 to 3.0 mg/kg.

The timepoints at which blood was sampled were baseline, cycle 4 day 1, and cycle 7 day 1. This CDR3 has 13 amino acids. Germline trimming cut 3 bases from V and 6 bases from J; bases unmatched to any gene: 4. Germline values: CDR1 MDHEN, CDR2 SYDVKM. Turning to this clone: Its cognate antigen is unknown.

Method: immunoSEQ multiplex PCR; TCRdb's copy keeps in-frame clones and lacks some. The sample lists approximately 70,000 clones; roughly 85% were seen once. This clonotype was obtained from an adult with an advanced solid tumor such as melanoma, head and neck, liver or kidney cancer. Sequencing was performed on CD4+ or CD8+ T cells sorted from blood, taken in a trial of the OX40 agonist ivuxolimab. V gene TRBV28 combines with J gene TRBJ1-2, with TRBD1 identical over 7 bases. This chain's CDR3 is CASSLGQLDGYTF. DNA of the CDR3: TGTGCCAGCAGTTTGGGACAGCTAGATGGCTACACCTTC.